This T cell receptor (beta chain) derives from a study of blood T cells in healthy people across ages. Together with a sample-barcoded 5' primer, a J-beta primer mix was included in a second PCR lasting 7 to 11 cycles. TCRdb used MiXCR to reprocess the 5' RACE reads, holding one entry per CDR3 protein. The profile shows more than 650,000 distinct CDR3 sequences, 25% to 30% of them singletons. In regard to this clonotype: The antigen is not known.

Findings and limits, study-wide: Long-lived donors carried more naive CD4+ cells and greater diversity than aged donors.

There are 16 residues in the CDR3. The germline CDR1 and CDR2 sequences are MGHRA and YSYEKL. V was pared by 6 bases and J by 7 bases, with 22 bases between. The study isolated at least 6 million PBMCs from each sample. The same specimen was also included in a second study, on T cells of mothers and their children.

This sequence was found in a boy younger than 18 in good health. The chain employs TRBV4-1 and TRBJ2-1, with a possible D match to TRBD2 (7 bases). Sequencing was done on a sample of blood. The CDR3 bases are TGCGCCAGCAGACTATCCCCTGGACTAGGGGGGAATGAGCAGTTCTTC. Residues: CASRLSPGLGGNEQFF.